This entry lists 5 T cell receptor beta chains sequenced from one sample in a study of cytomegalovirus exposure and HLA in healthy donors. Profiled with immunoSEQ multiplex PCR; TCRdb holds only in-frame clones, not every one. The table shows some 70,000 clones, with around four fifths occurring only once. The material sequenced was PBMCs. The receptors here all came from a man aged 30 to 39 in good health and CMV-seronegative.

This clone was detected once. The chain has TRBV7-9 and TRBJ2-2; 14 bases match TRBD2. The CDR3 sequence is 18 residues long. Trimming took 3 bases from V and 6 from J; bases not matched to a gene: 9. The germline gives CDR1 SEHNR, CDR2 FQNEAQ (reference sequence). This chain's CDR3 is CASSFILGGLAGAGELFF. CDR3 bases: TGTGCCAGCAGCTTCATTTTAGGGGGACTAGCGGGAGCCGGGGAGCTGTTTTTT.

The chain combines TRBV27 with TRBJ1-6; D is unresolved. Germline loops: CDR1 MNHEY, CDR2 SMNVEV (reference sequence). Trimming stripped 0 bases from V and 13 bases from J, with 16 bases between. The CDR3 is 15 residues long. The CDR3: CASSLSPDSGGPLHF. The CDR3 bases are TGTGCCAGCAGTTTATCCCCGGACTCCGGTGGGCCCCTCCACTTT.

The sample holds many counts of this clone. This chain joins TRBV4-2 and TRBJ1-3; 7 nucleotides align to TRBD1. V dropped 3 bases and J dropped 3; count of bases not matched to a gene: 8. The CDR3 is made up of 16 amino acids. CDR1 and CDR2 (germline): LGHNA, YNFKEQ. In DNA, the CDR3 is TGTGCCAGCAGCCACCCGGATAGGGGGCTTGGAAACACCATATATTTT. Amino acids: CASSHPDRGLGNTIYF.

This chain joins TRBV7-9 and TRBJ1-5, with a tentative D call TRBD1 (6 bases). Germline CDR1 is SEHNR and CDR2 is FQNEAQ (reference sequence). V lost 1 base and J 8 bases, leaving 12 bases between the germline ends. This CDR3 spans 14 amino acids. The CDR3 protein is CASSLGVSGEPQHF. The CDR3 DNA sequence: TGTGCCAGCAGCTTAGGAGTCTCAGGGGAGCCCCAGCATTTT.

The V call is TRBV19, the J call TRBJ1-5, with 10 nucleotides matching TRBD1. Germline CDR1 and CDR2: LNHDA and SQIVND (reference sequence). With V trimmed by 5 bases and J by 4 bases, 17 bases remained unmatched. CDR3 length: 19 amino acids. CDR3 in amino acids: CASSAGLWDRGSGNQPQHF. CDR3 in DNA: TGTGCCAGTAGTGCCGGACTCTGGGACAGGGGCAGCGGGAATCAGCCCCAGCATTTT. Full variable domain (missing parts from reference TRBV19 and TRBJ1-5): DGGITQSPKYLFRKEGQNVTLSCEQNLNHDAMYWYRQDPGQGLRLIYYSQIVNDFQKGDIAEGYSVSREKKESFPLTVTSAQKNPTAFYLCASSAGLWDRGSGNQPQHFGDGTRLSIL.